These 22 T cell receptor beta chains were all obtained from the same sample, sequenced in a study of blood T cell repertoires in COVID-19. Sequencing was performed with immunoSEQ multiplex PCR; in TCRdb, only in-frame clones are kept and a portion is missing. The profile covers approximately 24,000 clones, with 88% appearing a single time and around 16% taken by the ten largest. The specimen sequenced was peripheral blood. The receptor source for this set is an older man with acute or convalescent COVID-19.

The V call is TRBV19, the J call TRBJ1-2, with no clear D. Looked up from germline, CDR1 is LNHDA and CDR2 is SQIVND (reference sequence). V dropped 9 bases and J dropped 5 bases, with 13 bases sitting between them. The CDR3 runs to 12 residues. CDR3 protein: CASGDRVYGYTF. The CDR3 DNA follows: TGTGCCAGCGGGGATAGGGTGTATGGCTACACCTTC.

The chain combines TRBV7-2 with TRBJ2-5, with TRBD2 as a possible D gene (6 bases). CDR3 size: 12 residues. The V and J ends lost 7 bases and 4 bases respectively, with 10 bases between them. Per germline, CDR1 SGHTA and CDR2 FQGNSA. CDR3 sequence: CASTSGGETQYF. The DNA of the CDR3 is TGTGCCAGCACCTCCGGGGGAGAGACCCAGTACTTC.

In DNA, the CDR3 is TGTGCCAGCAGTTTAACCGGGACAGGGCATTATCAGCCCCAGCATTTT. Amino acid sequence: CASSLTGTGHYQPQHF. This chain uses TRBV28 with TRBJ1-5; the match to TRBD1 covers 9 bases. The junction had 7 bases not matched to a gene; V was cut back by 2 bases and J by 5 bases. The germline V gene has CDR1 MDHEN and CDR2 SYDVKM. The CDR3 totals 16 residues.

The V and J genes are TRBV2 and TRBJ1-3, with no clear D. Trimming left V 2 bases short and J 0 bases short, with 5 bases between. The CDR3 consists of 14 residues. Germline V lookup: CDR1 SNHLY, CDR2 FYNNEI. In DNA, the CDR3 is TGTGCCAGCAGTGAACAGTTCTCTGGAAACACCATATATTTT. Translation: CASSEQFSGNTIYF.

This rearrangement joins TRBV4-3 to TRBJ1-2; TRBD1 aligns across 8 bases. The CDR3 loop spans 16 amino acids. V shed 0 bases, J shed 8 bases, and the junction held 11 bases outside the gene matches. Germline assignment: CDR1 LGHNA and CDR2 YSLEER. This CDR3 reads CASSQDLIQGAKGYTF. The CDR3 DNA is TGCGCCAGCAGCCAAGATCTTATCCAGGGGGCAAAGGGCTACACCTTC.

The chain uses TRBV7-9 and TRBJ2-5; TRBD2 might be the D (6 bases). The germline V and J ends were trimmed by 5 bases and 5 bases, with 21 bases remaining between them. Germline V gene data show CDR1 as SEHNR and CDR2 as FQNEAQ (reference sequence). The CDR3 has 16 amino acids. CDR3 region: CASSQIYGGGGETQYF. In nucleotides, the CDR3 is TGTGCCAGCAGCCAAATATATGGGGGAGGAGGGGAGACCCAGTACTTC.

The chain joins TRBV4-2 to TRBJ2-2, with 9 bases that match TRBD2. Germline-derived CDR1 and CDR2 are LGHNA and YNFKEQ. CDR3 length: 17 residues. V lost 1 base, J lost 4 bases, and 7 bases stayed unmatched. CDR3 sequence: CASSQGAAGGSTGELFF. The DNA for the CDR3 is TGTGCCAGCAGCCAAGGGGCAGCGGGAGGTTCCACCGGGGAGCTGTTTTTT.

The chain couples TRBV7-2 to TRBJ2-2, with D maybe TRBD1 (6 bases). V was trimmed by 4 bases and J by 5 bases, leaving 11 bases between them. Germline V lookup: CDR1 SGHTA, CDR2 FQGNSA. The CDR3 has 14 residues. The CDR3 region has the DNA TGTGCCAGCAGCTCAAACAGGGCTACCGGGGAGCTGTTTTTT. As protein: CASSSNRATGELFF. The whole variable domain, remainder taken from reference TRBV7-2 and TRBJ2-2, is GAGVSQSPSNKVTEKGKDVELRCDPISGHTALYWYRQSLGQGLEFLIYFQGNSAPDKSGLPSDRFSAERTGGSVSTLTIQRTQQEDSAVYLCASSSNRATGELFFGEGSRLTVL.

The V call is TRBV19, the J call TRBJ1-5, with 10 bases lining up with TRBD1. V lost 0 bases to trimming and J lost 6 bases; unmatched junction nucleotides: 8. The germline CDR1 and CDR2 sequences are LNHDA and SQIVND (reference sequence). The CDR3 runs 17 residues. In nucleotides, the CDR3 is TGTGCCAGTAGTATAGATTGGGACAGGGGAGACACTCAGCCCCAGCATTTT. Protein: CASSIDWDRGDTQPQHF.

This clone occurred once. This chain connects TRBV9 to TRBJ2-7, with D maybe TRBD2 (5 bases). Germline lookup yields CDR1 SGDLS and CDR2 YYNGEE. V lost 0 bases to trimming and J lost 4 bases, with 14 bases between them. The length of the CDR3 is 15 residues. The CDR3 spells CASSVDPSLHYEQYF. The CDR3 region has the DNA TGTGCCAGCAGCGTAGACCCTAGCCTTCATTACGAGCAGTACTTC.

This chain links TRBV7-6 with TRBJ1-5; D call uncertain. The germline CDR1 and CDR2 sequences are SGHVS and FNYEAQ. The CDR3 extends over 12 amino acids. V shed 1 base and J shed 9 bases, with 7 bases lying between them. The DNA of the CDR3 is TGTGCCAGCAGCTTAGGATCCGGGCCCCAGCATTTT. Protein sequence: CASSLGSGPQHF.

V and J are TRBV20-1 and TRBJ1-1; a weak D match, TRBD1 (5 bases). The V end was cut by 6 bases, the J end by 7 bases, with 12 bases between. The CDR3 is 11 amino acids. Germline CDR1 reads DFQATT; CDR2 reads SNEGSKA (reference sequence). The CDR3 DNA reads as TGCAGTGCCAGTACAGGTTTTGAAGCTTTCTTT. Translating gives CSASTGFEAFF.

The CDR3 sequence: CSVEEQGRIRGTEAFF. The CDR3 bases are TGCAGCGTTGAAGAACAGGGAAGGATCAGGGGCACTGAAGCTTTCTTT. The chain couples TRBV29-1 to TRBJ1-1; tentative D call: TRBD1 (6 bases). Germline V gene data show CDR1 as SQVTM and CDR2 as ANQGSEA. The CDR3 extends over 16 amino acids. V gave up 0 bases and J gave up 4 bases, with 18 bases separating them.

This sequence joins TRBV5-1 and TRBJ2-1; D possibly corresponds to TRBD1 (5 bases). V gave up 0 bases and J gave up 8 bases, with 12 bases separating them. The CDR3 is 14 residues long. CDR1 and CDR2 (germline): SGHRS, YFSETQ. The CDR3 loop reads CASSLGQSGDEQFF. The CDR3 DNA follows: TGCGCCAGCAGCTTGGGACAGAGTGGGGATGAGCAGTTCTTC.

The gene calls are TRBV5-1 and TRBJ2-3, with 7 bases that match TRBD1. The CDR3 runs to 15 residues. V lost 4 bases to trimming and J lost 0 bases; unmatched junction nucleotides: 5. Per germline, CDR1 SGHRS and CDR2 YFSETQ. In DNA, the CDR3 is TGCGCCAGCAGCCCTGACAGGGCCAGCACAGATACGCAGTATTTT. Its translation is CASSPDRASTDTQYF.

Sample share makes this clone medium-sized. This chain joins TRBV6-5 and TRBJ1-3; the match to TRBD1 covers 9 bases. Germline loops: CDR1 MNHEY, CDR2 SVGAGI. The CDR3 totals 13 residues. J gave up 5 bases and V 6 bases, and 2 bases lay outside the gene matches. The CDR3 loop reads CASSTGGRNTIYF. The CDR3 coding sequence is TGTGCCAGCAGCACAGGGGGCAGAAACACCATATATTTT.

V gene TRBV5-6 combines with J gene TRBJ2-1; 9 nucleotides align to TRBD2. The CDR3 length is 15 residues. CDR1 SGHDT and CDR2 YYEEEE come from the germline V gene. V shed 5 bases and J 4 bases; nucleotides not matched to a gene: 7. The CDR3 sequence is CASSLSGGFYNEQFF. In DNA form, the CDR3 reads TGTGCCAGCAGTCTTAGCGGGGGCTTTTACAATGAGCAGTTCTTC.

This clone appeared a single time. The chain combines TRBV7-3 with TRBJ2-1, with a weak D call TRBD2 (5 bases). V lost 2 bases, J lost 0 bases, and 8 bases lay in between. The CDR3 length is 15 residues. Germline assignment: CDR1 SGHTA and CDR2 FQGTGA. The CDR3 spells CASSLSAASYNEQFF. CDR3 coding DNA: TGTGCCAGCAGCTTATCAGCGGCCTCCTACAATGAGCAGTTCTTC.

The chain has TRBV19 and TRBJ1-6, with a possible D match to TRBD1 (6 bases). This CDR3 comprises 13 residues. CDR1 and CDR2 (germline): LNHDA, SQIVND (reference sequence). The V end was cut by 4 bases, the J end by 7 bases, with 8 bases between. DNA of the CDR3: TGTGCCAGTAGTAAGGGGGAAAATTCACCCCTCCACTTT. Encoded protein: CASSKGENSPLHF.

This clone was seen a single time. This chain links TRBV3-1 (or the pseudogene TRBV3-2) with TRBJ1-1; D is perhaps TRBD1 (5 bases). CDR1 is LGHDT and CDR2 is YNNKEL in the germline V gene (reference sequence). V dropped 4 bases and J dropped 6 bases, with 12 bases sitting between them. The CDR3 has 13 residues. As DNA, the CDR3 is TGTGCCAGCAGCCCGCCGGGGGTCTCTGAAGCTTTCTTT. This sequence encodes CASSPPGVSEAFF.

In DNA form, the CDR3 reads TGTGCCAGCAGCAAAGACAGGGGAGCTAACTATGGCTACACCTTC. This sequence encodes CASSKDRGANYGYTF. The V call is TRBV7-9, the J call TRBJ1-2, with 8 bases matching TRBD1. The CDR3 runs 15 residues. CDR1 is SEHNR and CDR2 is FQNEAQ in the germline V gene (reference sequence). J was trimmed by 0 bases and V by 5 bases; bases with no gene match: 5.

This chain connects TRBV7-2 to TRBJ2-7, with a weak D call TRBD1 (6 bases). CDR3 length equals 14 residues. The germline V gene encodes CDR1 SGHTA and CDR2 FQGNSA. Trimming took 1 base from V and 6 from J, leaving 13 bases between them. CDR3 nucleotide sequence: TGTGCCAGCAGCTTAGGCCCCAGGGGCGGCGAGCAGTACTTC. This gives the protein CASSLGPRGGEQYF.